This is a list of T cell receptor beta chains from one sample in a study of regulatory T cells in long-lasting Graves disease. TCRdb fed the multiplex PCR reads into MiXCR, producing one record per CDR3 protein. The table records roughly 450,000 distinct CDR3 sequences, 20% to 25% of them present only once. The sequences come from peripheral blood mononuclear cells (PBMCs), collected when the disease was refractory, from a patient treated with antithyroid drugs. These receptors were taken from a female donor with Graves disease. CDR3s include the opening cysteine and the closing phenylalanine or tryptophan. A D gene is named only where the DNA matches it firmly. Clone size is shown for a subset of rows, as once, few, many or a class of expanded clone.

V	size	D	J	DNA	CDR3
TRBV28	many	TRBD1	TRBJ1-2	TGTGCCAGTACAGGGGGACAGATGATTAACTATGGCTACACCTTC	CASTGGQMINYGYTF
TRBV7-8	.	.	TRBJ1-2	TGTGCCAGCAGCTTAGCGGGGGCGGATGGCTACACCTTC	CASSLAGADGYTF
TRBV19	.	.	TRBJ2-3	TGTGCCAGTAGTATGTCAATCACAGATACGCAGTATTTT	CASSMSITDTQYF
TRBV7-9	.	.	TRBJ2-7	TGTGCCAGCAGCTTAGGCGGGGTCACATCCTACGAGCAGTACTTC	CASSLGGVTSYEQYF
TRBV29-1	many	.	TRBJ2-7	TGCAGCGTTGTGTACTATTCATGGACAGCGTCTCGGGGCGCGCGCTACGAGCAGTACTTC	CSVVYYSWTASRGARYEQYF
TRBV29-1	few	.	TRBJ2-7	TGCAGCGCCCTCTACTACTACGAGCAGTACTTC	CSALYYYEQYF
TRBV6-2/TRBV6-3	many	.	TRBJ2-7	TGTGCCAGCAGTTCGACAGTCTACGAGCAGTACTTC	CASSSTVYEQYF
TRBV6-2/TRBV6-3	.	.	TRBJ1-1	TGTGCCAGCAGTTCTCCGCCGGGGCGGAGATTGGACACTGAAGCTTTCTTT	CASSSPPGRRLDTEAFF
TRBV6-9	.	TRBD1	TRBJ2-7	TGTGCCAGCAGTTCCGGGCGGACAGGGAACTACGAGCAGTACTTC	CASSSGRTGNYEQYF
TRBV6-5	many	TRBD1	TRBJ2-6	TGTGCCAGCAGTTACGACAGGGGGCGGACTTCCTCTGGGGCCAACGTCCTGACTTTC	CASSYDRGRTSSGANVLTF
TRBV19	few	TRBD1	TRBJ2-7	TGTGCCAGTAGTATCGGATACAGGGGAGCGGACGGCGAGCAGTACTTC	CASSIGYRGADGEQYF
TRBV11-3	many	TRBD1	TRBJ2-5	TGTGCCAGCAGCCACGACAGGGGGGAAGAGACCCAGTACTTC	CASSHDRGEETQYF
TRBV6-1	many	.	TRBJ1-2	TGTGCGTCGGGTCGGGCGTCCGGCTACACCTTC	CASGRASGYTF
TRBV7-9	.	.	TRBJ2-7	TGTGCCAGCAGCTTAGTAAGCGACGAGCAGTACTTC	CASSLVSDEQYF
TRBV3-1	.	.	TRBJ1-6	TGTGCCAGCAGCCAAGTCCGGGAGGCGGATTCACCCCTCCACTTT	CASSQVREADSPLHF
TRBV12-3/TRBV12-4	.	TRBD2	TRBJ2-3	TGTGCCAGCAAATTGAGGGTAGCGGGAGGCACAGATACGCAGTATTTT	CASKLRVAGGTDTQYF
TRBV29-1	.	TRBD1	TRBJ2-5	TGCAGCGTTGGGGACAGGGGGCTTGAGACCCAGTACTTC	CSVGDRGLETQYF
TRBV5-1	.	.	TRBJ2-7	TGCGCCAGCAGCTTGGTTCACGGGGGAGCCAGCTCCTACGAGCAGTACTTC	CASSLVHGGASSYEQYF
TRBV27	.	TRBD2	TRBJ2-1	TGTGCCAGCAGTCCTCAACCCCAGACTAGCGCTAGCTCCTACAATGAGCAGTCCTTC	CASSPQPQTSASSYNEQSF
TRBV15	many	.	TRBJ1-2	TGTGCCACCAGCAGAGAAGGGGGGAACTCCTATGGCTACACCTTC	CATSREGGNSYGYTF
TRBV5-1	few	.	TRBJ2-7	TGCGCCAGCAGCGTAAACGGGCCCCCCTACGAGCAGTGCTTC	CASSVNGPPYEQCF
TRBV15	.	.	TRBJ1-1	TGTGCCACCAGCACACCCCGGTTAGCGCCGACTGAAGCTTTCTTT	CATSTPRLAPTEAFF
TRBV11-2	many	TRBD2	TRBJ2-7	TGTGCCAGCATCCAAGGGCTAGCGGGAGTCTCTGGGGAGCAGTACTTC	CASIQGLAGVSGEQYF
TRBV19	few	.	TRBJ1-5	TGTGCCACCGGCCGGGGGCACAATCAGCCCCAGCATTTT	CATGRGHNQPQHF